Listed below are T cell receptor beta chains from one sample, sequenced in a study of CD8 T cells in ankylosing spondylitis. TCRdb independently ran MiXCR on the 5' RACE reads; one entry per CDR3 protein. The sample comprises around 9,100 distinct CDR3 sequences, around 6% of which are singletons, and about 38% rests with the top ten. The sample was blood, either unsorted or a sorted T cell fraction (not recorded which). The source of these receptors is a female donor with ankylosing spondylitis or in good health (not recorded which). Each CDR3 is given with its conserved first and last residue.

j_gene,len,v_gene,CDR3aa
TRBJ2-2,14,TRBV9,CASSLMKNTGELFF
TRBJ1-3,14,TRBV9,CASSGDRTGNTIYF
TRBJ2-1,14,TRBV9,CASSAWDRNNEQFF
TRBJ2-7,16,TRBV9,CASSVDRAGPLAEQYF
TRBJ2-1,15,TRBV9,CASSVGFGSYNEQFF
TRBJ1-2,16,TRBV9,CASSVEGGLLNYGYTF
TRBJ2-7,14,TRBV5-4,CQYFQEVETYEQYF
TRBJ2-7,16,TRBV9,CASSVGSGTGLYEQYF
TRBJ2-3,16,TRBV9,CASSVGAGPSTDTQYF
TRBJ2-1,15,TRBV9,CASSLQGEGYNEQFF
TRBJ2-1,14,TRBV9,CASSTGTTYNEQFF
TRBJ2-2,17,TRBV9,CASSVERLAGNTGELFF
TRBJ1-1,13,TRBV9,CASSDPTGLEAFF
TRBJ2-7,15,TRBV9,CASSQFRGSRNEQYF
TRBJ2-3,15,TRBV9,CASSPGGMGTDTQYF
TRBJ2-1,16,TRBV9,CASSAPSGVREDEQFF
TRBJ2-7,14,TRBV9,CASSVGWSSYEQYF
TRBJ2-7,14,TRBV9,CASSVGGELYEQYF
TRBJ2-1,15,TRBV9,CASSVGRADYNEQFF
TRBJ2-7,13,TRBV10-1,CASSELLCSEQYF
TRBJ2-5,14,TRBV9,CASSPGTSGETQYF
TRBJ2-7,15,TRBV9,CASSAGLAGGNEQYF
TRBJ1-6,16,TRBV9,CASSDPGSSYNSPLHF
TRBJ2-3,17,TRBV9,CASSSRATARLTDTQYF
TRBJ1-2,15,TRBV9,CASSVTDDRMYGYTF
TRBJ2-1,15,TRBV9,CASSVDAGEYNEQFF
TRBJ2-7,15,TRBV9,CASSVERDAPYEQYF
TRBJ1-6,13,TRBV9,CASSATSGSPLHF
TRBJ2-6,15,TRBV9,CASSVGLSGANVLTF
TRBJ2-3,16,TRBV9,CASSPRSAGVTDTQYF
TRBJ2-1,15,TRBV9,CASSVKRDSYNEQFF
TRBJ2-2,14,TRBV9,CASSVTSPGGELFF
TRBJ2-3,16,TRBV9,CASSTSGLPETDTQYF
TRBJ1-4,13,TRBV9,CASSGQGNEKLFF
TRBJ2-3,16,TRBV9,CASSVALGGAEDTQYF
TRBJ2-7,13,TRBV9,CASSASDTYEQYF
TRBJ2-3,13,TRBV9,CASSEGGGDTQYF
TRBJ2-1,15,TRBV9,CASSDDSRGRHEQFF
TRBJ2-1,17,TRBV9,CASSPTGTSGNYNEQFF
TRBJ2-7,14,TRBV9,CASSVGLLSYEQYF
TRBJ2-2,16,TRBV9,CASSFPTSGTTGELFF
TRBJ1-5,15,TRBV9,CASSVGPASNQPQHF
TRBJ2-3,16,TRBV9,CASSVAGGGGTDTQYF
TRBJ2-1,15,TRBV9,CASSVARVPYNEQFF
TRBJ2-1,14,TRBV9,CASSVVSGYNEQFF
TRBJ2-5,15,TRBV9,CASSDPEAGQETQYF
TRBJ2-7,14,TRBV9,CASNPGRSSYEQYF
TRBJ1-4,16,TRBV9,CASSVGLSGNNEKLFF
TRBJ2-1,14,TRBV9,CASSPWTSGGAPFF
TRBJ2-2,17,TRBV9,CASSLNPREQPGGELFF
TRBJ2-7,14,TRBV9,CASSPRGGPYEQYF
TRBJ2-3,16,TRBV9,CASSVESVPSTDTQYF
TRBJ2-5,17,TRBV6-4,CASSDPWTVQTQETQYF
TRBJ2-5,15,TRBV9,CASSVAGEEGETQYF